The source of this TCR beta chain is a study of response to subunit inactivated influenza vaccine. TCRdb re-derived calls from the RT-PCR reads in MiXCR, one entry per CDR3 protein. The sample has about 580,000 distinct CDR3 sequences; approximately 14% are singletons. Germline V gene data show CDR1 as LGHDT and CDR2 as YNNKEL (reference sequence). The CDR3 contains 12 residues. The germline V and J ends were trimmed by 1 base and 5 bases, with 6 bases remaining between them. The specimen was PBMCs from blood, collected 12 days after vaccination. This sequence originates from a middle-aged man who received an inactivated influenza vaccine. The J gene is TRBJ2-7, the V gene TRBV3-1, with D unclear. The CDR3, as DNA: TGTGCCAGCAGCCAAGTAGGGAACGAGCAGTACTTC. It is translated as CASSQVGNEQYF.